The clone carrying this T cell receptor (beta chain) was seen a few times. This entry belongs to a study of T-cell memory formation after mild COVID-19. This CDR3 is built from 14 residues. V was pared by 7 bases and J by 11 bases, with 16 bases of the junction left unmatched. Looked up from germline, CDR1 is SQVTM and CDR2 is ANQGSEA. Each CDR3 protein is one row after TCRdb ran MiXCR on the 5' RACE reads. Found here are around 200,000 distinct CDR3 sequences, around 30% of them singletons; the top ten hold roughly 10%. J is TRBJ1-5 and V is TRBV29-1, with TRBD1 identical over 8 bases. This sequence originates from an adult woman who had mild COVID-19 (a few samples of this study predate the infection). Cell type and time point are not known. The sample taken for sequencing was PBMCs or a T cell subset sorted from them (not recorded which). The CDR3 protein is CSAGAALDRAAQHF. The CDR3 DNA reads TGCAGCGCTGGTGCGGCTTTGGACAGGGCAGCCCAGCATTTT.